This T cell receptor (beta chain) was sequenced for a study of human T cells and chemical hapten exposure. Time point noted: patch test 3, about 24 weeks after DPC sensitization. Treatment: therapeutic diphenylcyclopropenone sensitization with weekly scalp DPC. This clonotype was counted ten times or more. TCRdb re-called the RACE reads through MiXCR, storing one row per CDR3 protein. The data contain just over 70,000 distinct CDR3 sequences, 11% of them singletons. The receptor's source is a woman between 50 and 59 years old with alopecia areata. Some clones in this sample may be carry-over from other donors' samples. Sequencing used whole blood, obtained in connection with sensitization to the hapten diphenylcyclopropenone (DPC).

The CDR3 reads CASSYSPLLDGYTF. The CDR3 coding sequence is TGTGCCAGCAGTTACTCCCCTCTACTTGATGGCTACACCTTC. The chain has TRBV6-2 or TRBV6-3 and TRBJ1-2, with unresolved D. The CDR3 has 14 amino acids. CDR1 and CDR2 from the germline V gene are MNHEY and SVGEGT. Trimming cost V 0 bases and J 6 bases, with 11 bases left between them.